The subject of this entry is one TCR beta chain. The sample belongs to a study of blood T cell repertoires in COVID-19. Study context: COVID-19 samples from acute and convalescent phases originated in the United States, Italy and Spain. From T cells, B-cell-depleted T cells, or PBMCs came the material, which was cDNA or gDNA.

V dropped 2 bases and J dropped 8; count of bases not matched to a gene: 4. Germline loops: CDR1 MNHEY, CDR2 SVGAGI. CDR3 size: 14 residues. In the original workflow: For nucleated cells, counts were estimated from reference gene primer amplification. Clones were sequenced by immunoSEQ multiplex PCR, and TCRdb holds only the in-frame ones, with some missing. V and J calls and clone size are given by that table; D and trimming were obtained from the DNA. The sample includes approximately 160,000 clones, approximately 80% of them seen just once. The chain employs TRBV6-5 and TRBJ1-1; 11 nucleotides line up with TRBD1. The TCR comes from a man in his sixties or seventies who had recovered from COVID-19. Source material: peripheral blood. The CDR3 nucleotides read TGTGCCAGCAGTTACGGTGGGACAGGGGGGGAAGCTTTCTTT. It specifies CASSYGGTGGEAFF.